This T cell receptor (beta chain) was identified in a study of cytomegalovirus exposure and HLA in healthy donors. PCR amplification relied on 60 Vbeta primers (plus 13 Jbeta primers). The repertoire was sequenced with immunoSEQ multiplex PCR; TCRdb's copy has only in-frame clones and lacks some. The sample table includes more than 50,000 clones. The CDR3 totals 17 residues. The V gene's germline CDR1 is LNHDA and CDR2 SQIVND (reference sequence). The V segment lost 4 bases and the J segment 5 bases; nucleotides outside the gene matches: 15. This clonotype was obtained from a woman in her thirties or forties in good health and CMV-seronegative. Sequenced material: PBMCs. The V gene is TRBV19, the J gene TRBJ2-5; 8 nucleotides match TRBD2. CDR3 region: CASSTQFGAGVGETQYF. Written as DNA, the CDR3 is TGTGCCAGTAGTACTCAGTTCGGAGCGGGGGTAGGGGAGACCCAGTACTTC. Supplemented by reference TRBV19 and TRBJ2-5, the full variable domain reads DGGITQSPKYLFRKEGQNVTLSCEQNLNHDAMYWYRQDPGQGLRLIYYSQIVNDFQKGDIAEGYSVSREKKESFPLTVTSAQKNPTAFYLCASSTQFGAGVGETQYFGPGTRLLVL.